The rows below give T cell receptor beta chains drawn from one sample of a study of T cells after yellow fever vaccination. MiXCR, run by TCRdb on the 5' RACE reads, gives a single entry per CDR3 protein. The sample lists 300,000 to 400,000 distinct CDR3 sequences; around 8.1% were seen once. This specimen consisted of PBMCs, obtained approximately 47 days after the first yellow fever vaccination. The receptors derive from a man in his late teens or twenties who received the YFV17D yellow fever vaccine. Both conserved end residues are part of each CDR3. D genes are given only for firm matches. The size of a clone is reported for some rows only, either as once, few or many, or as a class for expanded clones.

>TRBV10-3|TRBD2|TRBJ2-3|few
TGTGCCATCAGCCCCTCGAGTGTAGCGGGGGGAGATACGCAGTATTTT
CAISPSSVAGGDTQYF
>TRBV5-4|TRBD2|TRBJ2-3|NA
TGTGCCAGCAGCTTGATAAGCGGGGGGACCACAGATACGCAGTATTTT
CASSLISGGTTDTQYF
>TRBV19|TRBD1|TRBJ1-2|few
TGTGCCAGTAGGGACAGGGGACACTATGGCTACACCTTC
CASRDRGHYGYTF
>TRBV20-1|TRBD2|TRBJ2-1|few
TGCAGTCCTGGGGGGGGTGGTTGGGATGAGCAGTTCTTC
CSPGGGGWDEQFF
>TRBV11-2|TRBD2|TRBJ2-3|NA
TGTGCCAGCAGCTCCCGGACTAGCGGGAAGAAGGATACGCAGTATTTT
CASSSRTSGKKDTQYF
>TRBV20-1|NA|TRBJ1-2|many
TGCAGTGTCCACGCTAACTATGGCTACACCTTC
CSVHANYGYTF
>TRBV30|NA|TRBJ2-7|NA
TGTGCCTGGAGTGTACGGGTAATGAACGAGCAGTACTTC
CAWSVRVMNEQYF
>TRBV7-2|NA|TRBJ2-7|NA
TGTGCCAGCAGCTCGCTTAATCCGTACGAGCAGTACTTC
CASSSLNPYEQYF
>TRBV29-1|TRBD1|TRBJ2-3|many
TGCAGCGCCTTTGGGACAGGGGGAAGCGGTACGCAGTATTTT
CSAFGTGGSGTQYF
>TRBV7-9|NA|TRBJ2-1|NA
TGTGCCAGCTTAGGTGGGGGGTCAGCCAATGAGCAGTTCTTC
CASLGGGSANEQFF
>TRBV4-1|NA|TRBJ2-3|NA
TGCGCCAGCAGCCAAGTCCCCCCGGGCCTCCACACAGATACGCAGTATTTT
CASSQVPPGLHTDTQYF
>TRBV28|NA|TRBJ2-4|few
TGTGCCAGCAGTCCCCCTGCCGGGGGACCAAACATTCAGTACTTC
CASSPPAGGPNIQYF
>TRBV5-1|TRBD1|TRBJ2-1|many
TGCGCCAGCAGCCAGGGGGTACTATCCTACAATGAGCAGTTCTTC
CASSQGVLSYNEQFF
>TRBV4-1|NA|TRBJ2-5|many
TGCGCCAGCAGCCCGGCTACCTCACAAGAGACCCAGTACTTC
CASSPATSQETQYF
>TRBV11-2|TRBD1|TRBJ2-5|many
TGTGCCAGCACCATTAGACAGGGAGAGACCCAGTACTTC
CASTIRQGETQYF
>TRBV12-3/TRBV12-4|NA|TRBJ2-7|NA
TGTGCCAGCAGTTTAAGGGCCTGGGCCCCCTACTTC
CASSLRAWAPYF
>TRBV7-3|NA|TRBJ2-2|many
TGTGCCAGCAGCTTAACCAGGGCGAACACCGGGGAGCTGTTTTTT
CASSLTRANTGELFF
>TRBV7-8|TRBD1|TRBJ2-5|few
TGTGCCAGCAGCACCGGACAGGCAAAAGAGACCCAGTACTTC
CASSTGQAKETQYF
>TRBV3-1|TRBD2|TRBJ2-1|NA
TGTGCCAGCAGCCAAGACGAGGGGACTAGCAAGTTCTTC
CASSQDEGTSKFF
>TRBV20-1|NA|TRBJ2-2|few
TGCAGTGCTAGATGGTCGGCAGGTGGGGCAGGGGATAAGAAGACCGGGGAGCTGTTTTTT
CSARWSAGGAGDKKTGELFF
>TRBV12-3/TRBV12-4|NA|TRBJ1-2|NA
TGTGCCAGCAGTCCACCGGGCCAAGGGAATGGCTACACCTTC
CASSPPGQGNGYTF
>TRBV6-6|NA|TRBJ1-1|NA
TGTGCCAGCACCCCGGGGGAGATGGTGGGAGCTTTCTTT
CASTPGEMVGAFF
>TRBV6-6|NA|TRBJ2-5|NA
TGTGCCACAGCAGGGGCTGGGCAGACCCAGTACTTC
CATAGAGQTQYF
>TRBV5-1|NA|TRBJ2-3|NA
TGCGCCAGCAGCTTGGGGTCTAGAACAGATACGCAGTATTTT
CASSLGSRTDTQYF
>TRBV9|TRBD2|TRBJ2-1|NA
TGTGCCAGCAGCGTAGCGGGGGGGCCTTCCTACAATGAGCAGTTCTTC
CASSVAGGPSYNEQFF
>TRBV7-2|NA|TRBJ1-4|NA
TGTGCCAGCAGCTTAGCGGGGTCAGGATATAATGAAAAACTGTTTTTT
CASSLAGSGYNEKLFF
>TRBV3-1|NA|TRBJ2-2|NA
TGTGCCAGCAGCCAAGAAGGTGCGCAAGGCACCGGGGAGCTGTTTTTT
CASSQEGAQGTGELFF
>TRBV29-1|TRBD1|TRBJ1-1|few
TGCAGCGTTGAAAGGGGGCTGAACACTGAAGCTTTCTTT
CSVERGLNTEAFF